These 30 T cell receptor beta chains came from one sample sequenced in a study of identical twins. TCRdb reprocessed the 5' RACE reads via MiXCR and lists one record per CDR3 protein. The sample has under 800,000 distinct CDR3 sequences; about 20% are singletons. This sample was shared with a second study, whose subject was T cells expressing NK-cell markers.

The sequenced material came from PBMCs. The receptors derive from a young woman in good health.

This clonotype was seen only once. CDR3 coding DNA: TGTGCCAGCAGCCAAGACCCCCTGGGGAGAGTGAAAGAGACCCAGTACTTC. It yields the protein CASSQDPLGRVKETQYF. This chain joins TRBV14 and TRBJ2-5; D may be TRBD2 (5 bases). The CDR3 has 17 amino acids. The ends were cut back, 0 bases at V and 3 bases at J, with 17 bases in the middle. Germline V CDR1 and CDR2: SGHDN, FVKESK.

This clonotype was picked up a small number of times. The chain combines TRBV20-1 with TRBJ2-1; TRBD2 aligns across 10 bases. This CDR3 has 14 amino acids. Germline assignment: CDR1 DFQATT and CDR2 SNEGSKA (reference sequence). With V trimmed by 6 bases and J by 7 bases, 9 bases remained unmatched. In DNA, the CDR3 is TGCAGTGCCGGGCTAGCGGGAGTGAATAATGAGCAGTTCTTC. Encoded protein: CSAGLAGVNNEQFF.

The rearrangement joins TRBV9 to TRBJ1-1, with D unclear. Per germline, CDR1 SGDLS and CDR2 YYNGEE. Trimming took off 4 bases at V and 2 bases at J, with 12 bases between the two ends. The CDR3 consists of 14 residues. The CDR3 DNA reads TGTGCCAGCAGCCCCCGTGAGGGAAACACTGAAGCTTTCTTT. Its protein is CASSPREGNTEAFF. Complete variable domain (other parts from reference TRBV9 and TRBJ1-1): DSGVTQTPKHLITATGQRVTLRCSPRSGDLSVYWYQQSLDQGLQFLIQYYNGEERAKGNILERFSAQQFPDLHSELNLSSLELGDSALYFCASSPREGNTEAFFGQGTRLTVV.

This clonotype was recorded a few times. This chain links TRBV12-3 or TRBV12-4 with TRBJ1-6; 9 bases match TRBD1. CDR3 size: 15 residues. The V gene end was trimmed by 4 bases and the J gene end by 11 bases; junction bases not matched to a gene: 9. In nucleotides, the CDR3 is TGTGCCAGCAGTTCTCGGGGACAGGGTTTTACACCCCTCCACTTT. Translated, it gives CASSSRGQGFTPLHF.

This clonotype has only a few counts. The chain links TRBV20-1 to TRBJ2-7; D remains ambiguous. This CDR3 contains 12 residues. Trimming stripped 0 bases from V and 3 bases from J, with 6 bases between. Germline values: CDR1 DFQATT, CDR2 SNEGSKA (reference sequence). The CDR3 region is CSARDESYEQYF. The CDR3 DNA sequence: TGCAGTGCTAGAGACGAGAGCTACGAGCAGTACTTC.

This clonotype was seen only a few times. The J gene is TRBJ2-3, the V gene TRBV20-1, with 9 nucleotides matching TRBD1. The CDR3 length is 17 residues. Trimming removed 1 base from V and 2 bases from J; junction bases left unmatched: 10. The germline V gene has CDR1 DFQATT and CDR2 SNEGSKA (reference sequence). Here the CDR3 DNA reads TGCAGTGCTAGAGGGGGAGGAGACAGGGGGTTCACAGATACGCAGTATTTT. Translated: CSARGGGDRGFTDTQYF.

V usage is TRBV20-1 and J usage is TRBJ2-3, with TRBD2 matching 10 bases. The V gene's germline CDR1 is DFQATT and CDR2 SNEGSKA (reference sequence). CDR3 size: 16 residues. Germline trimming cut 2 bases from V and 1 base from J; bases unmatched to any gene: 6. The CDR3 DNA reads TGCAGTGCTAGACTCCCTAGCGGGGGAGGCACAGATACGCAGTATTTT. This encodes CSARLPSGGGTDTQYF.

The chain has TRBV3-1 and TRBJ2-7; D is possibly TRBD2 (6 bases). The length of the CDR3 is 12 residues. Trimming pared 4 bases from V and 9 bases from J, leaving 13 bases between. Germline CDR1 and CDR2: LGHDT and YNNKEL (reference sequence). CDR3 bases: TGTGCCAGCAGCCCCCGGGGAGGTCGGCAGTACTTC. This sequence encodes CASSPRGGRQYF.

This chain joins TRBV9 and TRBJ2-1; 8 bases are shared with TRBD2. The V and J ends lost 2 bases and 6 bases, in that order; junction bases with no gene match: 4. Germline CDR1 is SGDLS and CDR2 is YYNGEE. The CDR3 covers 14 residues. CDR3 region: CASSVSGLVNEQFF. In nucleotides, the CDR3 is TGTGCCAGCAGCGTCTCGGGACTAGTCAATGAGCAGTTCTTC.

This clonotype was observed many times. The chain has TRBV6-5 and TRBJ1-5; 8 nucleotides match TRBD1. The junction had 11 bases not matched to a gene; V was cut back by 4 bases and J by 6 bases. This CDR3 is 16 amino acids long. Germline assignment: CDR1 MNHEY and CDR2 SVGAGI. The CDR3 region is CASSSFGDRGSQPQHF. The CDR3 DNA sequence: TGTGCCAGCAGTTCCTTTGGCGACAGGGGTAGTCAGCCCCAGCATTTT.

This clonotype was seen only a few times. This chain links TRBV5-6 with TRBJ1-2; 8 bases match TRBD1. Germline lookup yields CDR1 SGHDT and CDR2 YYEEEE. After removal of 1 base from V and 4 bases from J, the junction contained 9 bases not matched to a gene. This CDR3 has 16 amino acids. The CDR3 region is CASSLLDRATSYGYTF. The CDR3 bases are TGTGCCAGCAGCTTGCTGGACAGGGCGACTTCCTATGGCTACACCTTC.

This clonotype was counted between two and nine times. This CDR3 is CASSQLPNTGELFF. In DNA form, the CDR3 reads TGCGCCAGCAGCCAACTACCGAACACCGGGGAGCTGTTTTTT. This chain uses TRBV4-3 with TRBJ2-2, with no clear D. The length of the CDR3 is 14 residues. Trimming removed 2 bases from V and 0 bases from J, with 4 bases in between. From germline, CDR1 is LGHNA and CDR2 YSLEER.

This clonotype came up a few times. The rearrangement links TRBV6-5 to TRBJ2-5; possible D gene TRBD2, 5 bases. The CDR3 extends over 14 amino acids. Germline loops: CDR1 MNHEY, CDR2 SVGAGI. V lost 2 bases to trimming and J lost 4 bases, with 11 bases between them. The CDR3 here is CASSYGRRTETQYF. The CDR3 DNA reads TGTGCCAGCAGTTACGGACGGAGGACAGAGACCCAGTACTTC.

The V and J genes are TRBV10-3 and TRBJ2-7, with 9 bases that match TRBD2. V shed 1 base and J 1 base; nucleotides not matched to a gene: 5. The germline V gene encodes CDR1 ENHRY and CDR2 SYGVKD. CDR3 length: 16 amino acids. The CDR3: CAISELAGVASYEQYF. The CDR3 DNA reads TGTGCCATCAGTGAGTTAGCGGGAGTAGCGTCCTACGAGCAGTACTTC.

The rearrangement uses TRBV20-1 and TRBJ2-2; D gene unclear. The CDR3 totals 14 residues. CDR1 is DFQATT, CDR2 SNEGSKA, per germline (reference sequence). Deletions cut 5 bases from V and 6 bases from J, with 16 bases between. The CDR3 sequence is CSAQSIFTAGELFF. The CDR3 bases are TGCAGTGCTCAGTCCATCTTTACGGCCGGGGAGCTGTTTTTT.

This clonotype came up once. The V and J genes are TRBV6-2 or TRBV6-3 and TRBJ2-1; TRBD2 agrees at 13 bases. The CDR3 has 15 residues. V lost 2 bases, J lost 9 bases, and 4 bases stayed unmatched. CDR1 and CDR2 from the germline V gene are MNHEY and SVGEGT. The CDR3 DNA is TGTGCCAGCAGTTACAGGACTAGCGGGAGCGGTGAGCAGTTCTTC. It is translated as CASSYRTSGSGEQFF.

This clonotype has more than one count but fewer than ten. The chain recombines TRBV20-1 with TRBJ2-5, with a tentative D call TRBD2 (6 bases). The CDR3 is 13 amino acids. Germline V gives CDR1 DFQATT, CDR2 SNEGSKA (reference sequence). The CDR3 coding sequence is TGCTCTTGGACCCCTGTAGGGAGGGAGACCCAGTACTTC. Translating it yields CSWTPVGRETQYF.

This clonotype was counted a few times. This rearrangement joins TRBV4-1 to TRBJ2-7, with D uncertain. Trimming left V 0 bases short and J 7 bases short, with 10 bases between. CDR1 is MGHRA, CDR2 YSYEKL, per germline. The CDR3 is 13 residues long. In nucleotides, the CDR3 is TGCGCCAGCAGCCAAGAACTGGGTCTAGAGCAGTACTTC. Its protein product is CASSQELGLEQYF.

CDR3 in amino acids: CASSHGGTSYEQYF. The CDR3 DNA sequence: TGTGCCAGCAGCCACGGGGGAACCTCCTACGAGCAGTACTTC. This rearrangement joins TRBV11-3 to TRBJ2-7, with a possible D match to TRBD2 (6 bases). The CDR3 contains 14 residues. Germline V gene lookup returns CDR1 SGHNT and CDR2 YENEEA. With 5 bases removed from V and 0 bases from J, the gap between germline ends came to 11 bases.

This CDR3 reads CASSSQGEGSGANVLTF. In nucleotides, the CDR3 is TGTGCCAGCAGCTCCCAAGGGGAAGGGTCTGGGGCCAACGTCCTGACTTTC. The rearrangement links TRBV7-2 to TRBJ2-6; TRBD1 might be the D (5 bases). The V end was cut by 4 bases, the J end by 1 base, with 14 bases between. CDR1 and CDR2 (germline): SGHTA, FQGNSA. The CDR3 contains 17 residues.

The chain is built from TRBV12-3 or TRBV12-4 and TRBJ2-3; 9 bases fit TRBD2. This CDR3 has 15 amino acids. With V trimmed by 3 bases and J by 6 bases, 7 bases remained unmatched. CDR3 nucleotide sequence: TGTGCCAGCAGTTTTGTAGCGGGAGCGTCGGATACGCAGTATTTT. Protein sequence: CASSFVAGASDTQYF.

This clonotype was detected ten times or more. The chain uses TRBV20-1 and TRBJ2-1; TRBD1 might be the D (6 bases). The ends were cut back, 3 bases at V and 4 bases at J, with 13 bases in the middle. Germline V CDR1 and CDR2: DFQATT, SNEGSKA (reference sequence). The CDR3 length is 14 residues. The CDR3 DNA is TGCAGTGCTAGCAAACAGGGTCTGTACAATGAGCAGTTCTTC. Protein sequence: CSASKQGLYNEQFF.

This clonotype was seen a few times. The V gene is TRBV20-1, the J gene TRBJ2-3; D unresolved. Trimming removed 7 bases from V and 5 bases from J, with 10 bases in between. Germline values: CDR1 DFQATT, CDR2 SNEGSKA (reference sequence). The CDR3 has 11 amino acids. DNA of the CDR3: TGCAGTGACCTAATAGGAGATACGCAGTATTTT. Translation gives CSDLIGDTQYF.

The chain couples TRBV10-2 to TRBJ2-1; D unresolved. The germline V gene encodes CDR1 WSHSY and CDR2 SAAADI. This CDR3 is built from 13 residues. V was pared by 8 bases and J by 6 bases, with 14 bases between. The CDR3 nucleotides read TGCGCCAGCTTAATTGGTTTCAGCAATGAGCAGTTCTTC. Amino acid sequence: CASLIGFSNEQFF.

V and J are TRBV10-2 and TRBJ2-4, with a tentative D call TRBD1 (5 bases). Trimming removed 3 bases from V and 3 bases from J, with 12 bases in between. The CDR3 runs to 15 residues. CDR1 WSHSY and CDR2 SAAADI come from the germline V gene. This chain's CDR3 is CASSETRVDKNIQYF. The CDR3, as DNA: TGCGCCAGCAGTGAAACCAGGGTGGACAAAAACATTCAGTACTTC.

This clonotype was counted only a few times. This chain connects TRBV10-2 to TRBJ2-1, with 8 bases fitting TRBD2. The trim removed 8 bases at V and 2 bases at J, leaving 2 bases unmatched. CDR1 and CDR2 (germline): WSHSY, SAAADI. CDR3 length: 13 residues. The chain's CDR3 is CASAGGPYNEQFF. CDR3 DNA sequence: TGCGCCAGCGCGGGGGGCCCCTACAATGAGCAGTTCTTC.

V gene TRBV10-3 combines with J gene TRBJ2-1, with a weak D call TRBD2 (6 bases). This CDR3 has 15 residues. V lost 0 bases and J 8 bases, leaving 14 bases between the germline ends. Germline V gene lookup returns CDR1 ENHRY and CDR2 SYGVKD. The CDR3 nucleotides are TGTGCCATCAGTGAGTCGGTACTAGCCACCCATGAGCAGTTCTTC. Protein: CAISESVLATHEQFF.

This clonotype has just one count. The chain uses TRBV7-9 and TRBJ2-7; D may be TRBD1 (6 bases). V lost 8 bases and J 2 bases, leaving 13 bases between the germline ends. This CDR3 is 13 amino acids long. In germline, CDR1 is SEHNR, CDR2 FQNEAQ (reference sequence). The DNA of the CDR3 is TGTGCCAGCGGGGCCAGGGGCGCCTACGAGCAGTACTTC. As protein: CASGARGAYEQYF. The full variable domain, rest sourced from reference TRBV7-9 and TRBJ2-7, is DTGVSQNPRHKITKRGQNVTFRCDPISEHNRLYWYRQTLGQGPEFLTYFQNEAQLEKSRLLSDRFSAERPKGSFSTLEIQRTEQGDSAMYLCASGARGAYEQYFGPGTRLTVT.

CDR3 sequence (DNA): TGCAGTGCTAGTTCCAGCGGGGGCACAGATACGCAGTATTTT. Residues: CSASSSGGTDTQYF. The chain is built from TRBV20-1 and TRBJ2-3; 7 nucleotides align to TRBD2. V shed 3 bases and J 1 base; nucleotides not matched to a gene: 4. Germline V gene lookup returns CDR1 DFQATT and CDR2 SNEGSKA (reference sequence). This CDR3 has 14 residues.

This clonotype was counted between two and nine times. The J gene is TRBJ1-1, the V gene TRBV6-1; D gene unclear. This CDR3 is 18 amino acids long. From germline, CDR1 is MNHNS and CDR2 SASEGT. V lost 7 bases and J 0 bases, leaving 24 bases between the germline ends. The CDR3 spells CASKLTWQPTRLNTEAFF. In DNA form, the CDR3 reads TGTGCCAGCAAGCTAACGTGGCAGCCCACACGATTGAACACTGAAGCTTTCTTT.